What follows describes a single TCR beta chain. Antigen: not known. Germline CDR1 and CDR2: SQVTM and ANQGSEA. The CDR3 is 13 residues long. The V gene lost 6 bases and the J gene lost 6 bases, with 15 bases spanning the gap. The data were taken from a study of Ad26.COV2.S vaccination and SARS-CoV-2 variants. The treatment is: 15 to 20 received Ad26.COV2.S at low or high dose, single or two shots; about 5 received placebo; per-sample allocation not given. Samples came from day 63 after the first vaccine or placebo injection. The sample came from a Boston adult aged 18-55 years. Study-wide results and caveats: While placebo recipients had lower spike-specific TCR breadth, vaccine recipients had more. In TCR breadth and depth analyses, total T cell responses may have been underestimated. Similar non-spike TCR breadth was observed in recipients of vaccine and of placebo.

Method: immunoSEQ multiplex PCR; TCRdb's copy keeps in-frame clones and lacks some. The sample holds hundreds of thousands of clones, roughly 90% seen once. This specimen consisted of peripheral blood, obtained in a trial of Ad26.COV2.S vaccine versus placebo. This sequence originates from a person aged 18-60 years who received the Ad26.COV2.S COVID-19 vaccine or a placebo. The chain is built from TRBV29-1 and TRBJ2-1; no firm D call. The chain's CDR3 is CSVLEGFSNEQFF. CDR3 in DNA: TGCAGCGTCTTGGAAGGGTTTAGCAATGAGCAGTTCTTC.